This TCR beta chain came from a study of beta chain features in type 1 diabetes. Turning to the study itself: Patient and healthy donor groups were alike in age, gender and cell yields.

Study-level results: The influence of HLA type on TCRB rearrangement stayed undetermined.

As regards this clone: What it recognizes is unknown.

Germline V gene sequence: CDR1 KGHSH, CDR2 LQKENI. Between the trimmed V and J ends, which lost 1 base and 4 bases, there was a span of 16 bases. CDR3 length equals 16 residues. Every bit of the isolated RNA underwent reverse transcription, so sequencing read expressed TCRB transcripts. Clones were sequenced by immunoSEQ multiplex PCR, and TCRdb holds only the in-frame ones, with some missing. This sample carries some 150,000 clones, nearly 50% of them seen once, and the ten largest clones take roughly 0.4%. Averaging approximately 0.11 L, one heparinised blood draw was given by each donor. Sample: Tregs from blood. The receptor comes from a man between 18 and 35 years old in good health. This chain joins TRBV18 and TRBJ1-1; D is perhaps TRBD1 (5 bases). The chain's CDR3 is CASSPQVVRASTEAFF. CDR3 sequence (DNA): TGTGCCAGCTCACCACAAGTAGTCAGGGCGTCCACTGAAGCTTTCTTT.